This TCR beta chain was sequenced during a study of control samples from healthy donors and cancer patients. V was shortened by 4 bases and J by 3 bases, with 7 bases between the two germline ends. Germline V gene sequence: CDR1 MDHEN, CDR2 SYDVKM. The CDR3 is made up of 12 amino acids. The protocol was immunoSEQ multiplex PCR, while the TCRdb copy is restricted to in-frame clones and leaves out a portion. The top ten clones hold 2% to 2.5% of a sample with around 130,000 clones, 80% to 95% of them seen once. This clone occurred a few times. Sequencing was done on a sample of blood. The clonotype originates from a man between 18 and 29 years old in good health. J is TRBJ2-7 and V is TRBV28, with D perhaps being TRBD1 or TRBD2 (5 bases each). The CDR3 spells CASSWGFYEQYF. CDR3 bases: TGTGCCAGCAGTTGGGGGTTCTACGAGCAGTACTTC.